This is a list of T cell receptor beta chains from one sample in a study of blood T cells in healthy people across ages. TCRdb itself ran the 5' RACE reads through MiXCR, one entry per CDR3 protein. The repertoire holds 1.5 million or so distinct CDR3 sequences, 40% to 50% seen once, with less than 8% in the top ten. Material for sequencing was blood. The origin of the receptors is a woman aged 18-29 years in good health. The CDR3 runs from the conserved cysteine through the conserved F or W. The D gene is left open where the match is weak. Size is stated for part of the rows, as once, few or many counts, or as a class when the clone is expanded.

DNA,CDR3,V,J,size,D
TGTGCCAGCAACAAACCACTAGCGGGTAATAATGAGCAGTTCTTC,CASNKPLAGNNEQFF,TRBV6-1,TRBJ2-1,-,TRBD2
TGTAGTGCGCCGGGGCGACTAGCGGGAGACTGGGAGACCCAGTACTTC,CSAPGRLAGDWETQYF,TRBV20-1,TRBJ2-5,-,TRBD2
TGCAGCGTTGCATACAGCACCGGGGAGCTGTTTTTT,CSVAYSTGELFF,TRBV29-1,TRBJ2-2,-,-
TGTGCCAGCAGTCGACTAGGAGTGGTCAAAAACATTCAGTACTTC,CASSRLGVVKNIQYF,TRBV12-3/TRBV12-4,TRBJ2-4,-,-
TGTGCCAGCAGCTTAGCGGGACTAGCGGGAGGCGGCGAGCAGTTCTTC,CASSLAGLAGGGEQFF,TRBV7-6,TRBJ2-1,few,TRBD2
TGTGCCAGCAGCGCTGTCCTTCAGTCTGGGGCCAACGTCCTGACTTTC,CASSAVLQSGANVLTF,TRBV2,TRBJ2-6,-,-
TGTGCCACCAGTGCTGGTACGGGTTACACAGATACGCAGTATTTT,CATSAGTGYTDTQYF,TRBV24-1,TRBJ2-3,-,-
TGTGCCAGCAGCCTTTCCGACAAGAACACCGGGGAGCTGTTTTTT,CASSLSDKNTGELFF,TRBV5-6,TRBJ2-2,-,-
TGCGCCAGCAGCCGGCTAGCGGGTACCAATGAGCAGTTCTTC,CASSRLAGTNEQFF,TRBV4-1,TRBJ2-1,few,TRBD2
TGTGCCAGCATAGGACAGGGGAGCAATCAGCCCCAGCATTTT,CASIGQGSNQPQHF,TRBV2,TRBJ1-5,once,TRBD1
TGCAGCGTTCTTGGGCCAGCGGACTACGAGCAGTACTTC,CSVLGPADYEQYF,TRBV29-1,TRBJ2-7,few,-
TGCAGCGTTGAGGATACCCGGGACGGAGTAATTCACTATGGCTACACCTTC,CSVEDTRDGVIHYGYTF,TRBV29-1,TRBJ1-2,few,-
TGCAGTGCTAGCGGACAGGGGGCGAGGGAGGGAAGCACAGATACGCAGTATTTT,CSASGQGAREGSTDTQYF,TRBV20-1,TRBJ2-3,-,TRBD1
TGTGCCACTACGGGCCCCCAAGTCCAAGAGACCCAGTACTTC,CATTGPQVQETQYF,TRBV2,TRBJ2-5,-,-
TGTGCCAGCAGTTATCTGCCGGGACAGGGTTCAGCTTTCTTT,CASSYLPGQGSAFF,TRBV7-9,TRBJ1-1,-,TRBD1
TGTGCCAGCAGTCCCTCCCGGGACATGAACACTGAAGCTTTCTTT,CASSPSRDMNTEAFF,TRBV6-2/TRBV6-3,TRBJ1-1,few,-
TGCGCCAGCAGTCGGACAGGGCGGGACACCGGGGAGCTGTTTTTT,CASSRTGRDTGELFF,TRBV4-1,TRBJ2-2,few,TRBD1
TGTGCCAGCAGCACAACCGGGACTAGCGACTACAATGAGCAGTTCTTC,CASSTTGTSDYNEQFF,TRBV7-6,TRBJ2-1,-,TRBD2
TGTGCCAGCAGTGGGGCCCCAGCGGGGGGGCTTTACGAGCAGTACTTC,CASSGAPAGGLYEQYF,TRBV2,TRBJ2-7,-,TRBD2
TGTGCCAGCAGTCCAACCCTAACCGGGGAGCTGTTTTTT,CASSPTLTGELFF,TRBV7-2,TRBJ2-2,few,-
TGTGCCAGCAGCCAAGTCTCGGAGGATAGCGGGAACCTACACAATGAGCAGTTCTTC,CASSQVSEDSGNLHNEQFF,TRBV3-1,TRBJ2-1,few,TRBD2
TGTGCCTGGAGTGTTCGGGACAGGGCGCGGGAGCAGTTCTTC,CAWSVRDRAREQFF,TRBV30,TRBJ2-1,-,TRBD1
TGCAGCGTTGATTTTATTTATGGGATCTATGGCTACACCTTC,CSVDFIYGIYGYTF,TRBV29-1,TRBJ1-2,few,-
TGTGCCAGCAGTTACTCTTCGAAGGAGGCAAAGTCAACTAATGAAAAACTGTTTTTT,CASSYSSKEAKSTNEKLFF,TRBV6-2/TRBV6-3,TRBJ1-4,few,-
TGTGCCAGCAGCGTTAAAGGGGGTAATGAGCAGTTCTTC,CASSVKGGNEQFF,TRBV7-2,TRBJ2-1,few,-
TGTGCCAGCAAGAGGGCGGGAGCTTTAGGAGGCAATGAGCAGTTCTTC,CASKRAGALGGNEQFF,TRBV6-5,TRBJ2-1,-,TRBD2
TGTGCCAGCAGCAGACTGGGGGCTTGGGACAATGAGCAGTACTTC,CASSRLGAWDNEQYF,TRBV3-1,TRBJ2-7,-,-